A few counts support the clone carrying this T cell receptor (beta chain). CDR3 length: 15 amino acids. Trimming cost V 3 bases and J 3 bases; bases outside gene matches: 6. The data are from a study of identical twins. TCRdb re-analysed the 5' RACE reads in MiXCR, keeping a single row per CDR3 protein. The table records about 520,000 distinct CDR3 sequences, roughly a fifth of them present only once. This sample was shared with a second study, whose subject was T cells expressing NK-cell markers.

Sequencing was performed on CD4+ T cells sorted from blood. This rearrangement joins TRBV12-3 or TRBV12-4 to TRBJ2-7; 9 bases map to TRBD1. This TCR was recovered from a woman between 18 and 30 years old in good health. As DNA, the CDR3 is TGTGCCAGCAGTTTGCGCCCGGGACAGGGCTACGAGCAGTACTTC. Translating gives CASSLRPGQGYEQYF.